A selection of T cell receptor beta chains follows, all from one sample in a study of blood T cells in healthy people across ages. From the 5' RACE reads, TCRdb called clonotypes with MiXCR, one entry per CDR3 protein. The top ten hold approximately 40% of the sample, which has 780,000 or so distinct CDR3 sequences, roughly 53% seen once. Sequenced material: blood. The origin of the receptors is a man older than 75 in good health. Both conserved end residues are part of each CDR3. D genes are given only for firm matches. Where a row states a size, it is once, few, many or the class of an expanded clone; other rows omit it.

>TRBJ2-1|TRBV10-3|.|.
CAISGAGGMNEQFF
TGTGCCATCAGCGGGGCCGGGGGAATGAATGAGCAGTTCTTC
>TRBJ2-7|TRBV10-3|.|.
CAISGVASYNEQYF
TGTGCCATCAGTGGGGTAGCTTCCTACAATGAGCAGTACTTC
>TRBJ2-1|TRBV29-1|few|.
CSVPPIRDEQFF
TGCAGCGTTCCACCGATTCGGGATGAGCAGTTCTTC
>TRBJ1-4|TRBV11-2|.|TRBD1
CASSLGNRGPLEKLFF
TGTGCCAGCAGCTTAGGGAACAGGGGGCCGTTAGAAAAACTGTTTTTT
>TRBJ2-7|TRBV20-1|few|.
CSAVAPAGYEQYF
TGCAGTGCTGTGGCCCCTGCGGGCTACGAGCAGTACTTC
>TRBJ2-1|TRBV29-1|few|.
CSVEDHGGETNEQFF
TGCAGCGTTGAAGATCACGGGGGCGAGACAAATGAGCAGTTCTTC
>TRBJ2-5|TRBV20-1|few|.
CSADGVTQYF
TGCAGTGCTGACGGGGTGACCCAGTACTTC
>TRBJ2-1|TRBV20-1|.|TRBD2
CSAVKASGPGNEQFF
TGCAGTGCTGTAAAGGCTAGCGGGCCGGGCAATGAGCAGTTCTTC
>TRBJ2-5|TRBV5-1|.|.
CASSLEGRVQETQYF
TGCGCCAGCAGCTTGGAAGGTCGGGTCCAAGAGACCCAGTACTTC
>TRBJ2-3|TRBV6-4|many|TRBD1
CASSSGTGGTDTQYF
TGTGCCAGCTCGTCCGGGACAGGGGGCACAGATACGCAGTATTTT